These 32 T cell receptor beta chains came from one sample sequenced in a study of blood T cell repertoires in COVID-19. The data were produced by immunoSEQ multiplex PCR, yet TCRdb's version contains in-frame clones alone and is incomplete. The table lists approximately 220,000 clones, roughly nine tenths of them singletons. Source material: PBMCs or T cells enriched from blood (not recorded which). Source of these receptors: a young woman in a cohort exposed to, infected with or recovered from COVID-19 (not recorded which).

The chain links TRBV19 to TRBJ2-1, with a possible D match to TRBD2 (6 bases). The CDR3 sequence is 15 residues long. Per germline, CDR1 LNHDA and CDR2 SQIVND (reference sequence). V lost 7 bases to trimming and J lost 1 base, with 14 bases between them. The CDR3 protein is CASTVSGDSYNEQFF. In nucleotides, the CDR3 is TGTGCCAGTACGGTTTCGGGGGATTCCTACAATGAGCAGTTCTTC. Full variable domain (missing parts from reference TRBV19 and TRBJ2-1): DGGITQSPKYLFRKEGQNVTLSCEQNLNHDAMYWYRQDPGQGLRLIYYSQIVNDFQKGDIAEGYSVSREKKESFPLTVTSAQKNPTAFYLCASTVSGDSYNEQFFGPGTRLTVL.

The chain combines TRBV5-1 with TRBJ2-1; 7 bases are a match to TRBD1. V gave up 3 bases and J gave up 8 bases; unmatched junction bases: 5. In germline, CDR1 is SGHRS, CDR2 YFSETQ. This CDR3 is 13 amino acids long. The chain's CDR3 is CASSYQGQDEQFF. CDR3 nucleotide sequence: TGCGCCAGCAGCTACCAAGGACAGGATGAGCAGTTCTTC.

The chain has TRBV28 and TRBJ2-7; 10 nucleotides line up with TRBD1. Germline values: CDR1 MDHEN, CDR2 SYDVKM. This CDR3 region has 15 residues. V was pared by 6 bases and J by 0 bases, with 5 bases of the junction left unmatched. CDR3 protein: CASSRWTGGSYEQYF. As DNA, the CDR3 is TGTGCCAGCAGCCGTTGGACAGGGGGCTCCTACGAGCAGTACTTC.

The chain couples TRBV9 to TRBJ2-5, with 9 nucleotides matching TRBD1. CDR3 length equals 15 residues. The germline gives CDR1 SGDLS, CDR2 YYNGEE. Trimming cost V 1 base and J 4 bases; bases outside gene matches: 5. CDR3 sequence: CASSVPSDRGETQYF. CDR3 DNA sequence: TGTGCCAGCAGCGTACCCTCGGACAGGGGAGAGACCCAGTACTTC. The complete variable domain, with remaining parts taken from reference TRBV9 and TRBJ2-5, reads DSGVTQTPKHLITATGQRVTLRCSPRSGDLSVYWYQQSLDQGLQFLIQYYNGEERAKGNILERFSAQQFPDLHSELNLSSLELGDSALYFCASSVPSDRGETQYFGPGTRLLVL.

This rearrangement joins TRBV9 to TRBJ2-3; TRBD2 matches 11 bases. There are 16 residues in the CDR3. CDR1 is SGDLS, CDR2 YYNGEE, per germline. The V and J ends lost 4 bases and 3 bases, in that order; junction bases with no gene match: 7. The DNA of the CDR3 is TGTGCCAGCAGCAAATCGGGACTAGCGGAGACAGATACGCAGTATTTT. Amino acids: CASSKSGLAETDTQYF.

The V gene is TRBV7-2, the J gene TRBJ1-1, with D unresolved. CDR3 length: 13 amino acids. V was pared by 5 bases and J by 8 bases, with 15 bases between. Germline CDR1 reads SGHTA; CDR2 reads FQGNSA. The CDR3 here is CASSRPTGLEAFF. The CDR3 coding sequence is TGTGCCAGCAGCAGACCTACGGGATTAGAAGCTTTCTTT.

The chain recombines TRBV19 with TRBJ2-1, with a weak D call TRBD2 (6 bases). V was pared by 1 base and J by 2 bases, with 12 bases between. This CDR3 has 16 residues. In germline, CDR1 is LNHDA, CDR2 SQIVND (reference sequence). CDR3 coding DNA: TGTGCCAGTAGTATAGGGACGGGGAGGACCTACAATGAGCAGTTCTTC. Translated, it gives CASSIGTGRTYNEQFF.

V and J are TRBV2 and TRBJ2-3; 11 bases are a match to TRBD2. J gave up 0 bases and V 4 bases, and 3 bases lay outside the gene matches. The CDR3 length is 16 residues. Germline V gene sequence: CDR1 SNHLY, CDR2 FYNNEI. DNA for the CDR3: TGTGCCAGCAGTGGGGGACTAGCGGCTAGCACAGATACGCAGTATTTT. It yields the protein CASSGGLAASTDTQYF.

The chain uses TRBV6-1 and TRBJ1-2, with a tentative D call TRBD1 (6 bases). This CDR3 is built from 11 residues. With 3 bases removed from V and 8 bases from J, the gap between germline ends came to 7 bases. The germline gives CDR1 MNHNS, CDR2 SASEGT. The CDR3 spells CASSDRGGYTF. CDR3 bases: TGTGCCAGCAGTGACAGGGGCGGCTACACCTTC.

The genes are TRBV4-1 and TRBJ1-2; D ambiguous. V was clipped by 0 bases and J by 7 bases, with 12 bases between them. CDR3 length: 14 amino acids. Germline values: CDR1 MGHRA, CDR2 YSYEKL. The CDR3 sequence is CASSQESGTVGYTF. Written as DNA, the CDR3 is TGCGCCAGCAGCCAAGAATCCGGTACGGTTGGCTACACCTTC.

This CDR3 is CASSQDLGTSGNNEQFF. For the CDR3, the DNA is TGTGCCAGCAGCCAAGATCTCGGGACTAGCGGGAACAATGAGCAGTTCTTC. The chain combines TRBV4-2 with TRBJ2-1; 13 bases line up with TRBD2. The CDR3 is 17 amino acids. V shed 0 bases and J 5 bases; nucleotides not matched to a gene: 4. The germline CDR1 and CDR2 sequences are LGHNA and YNFKEQ.

This chain links TRBV30 with TRBJ1-2; TRBD1 matches 10 bases. This CDR3 comprises 16 residues. Germline V gene sequence: CDR1 GTSNPN, CDR2 SVGIG (reference sequence). The J segment lost 8 bases and the V segment lost 6 bases, leaving 18 bases of the junction unmatched. The CDR3 here is CACSRDRGERKKGYTF. DNA for the CDR3: TGTGCCTGTTCCCGGGACAGGGGAGAAAGGAAGAAAGGCTACACCTTC.

This clone was picked up one time. This sequence joins TRBV10-2 and TRBJ1-2; weak D call: TRBD1 (5 bases). CDR1 is WSHSY, CDR2 SAAADI, per germline. Trimming stripped 3 bases from V and 6 bases from J, with 14 bases between. The CDR3 consists of 14 residues. CDR3 region: CASSDPSGGNGYTF. The DNA of the CDR3 is TGCGCCAGCAGTGACCCTTCGGGGGGGAATGGCTACACCTTC.

The CDR3 sequence: CATSRLAGGETQYF. The CDR3, as DNA: TGTGCCACCAGCAGGTTAGCGGGTGGGGAGACCCAGTACTTC. This chain uses TRBV15 with TRBJ2-5, with 7 bases aligning to TRBD2. The CDR3 contains 14 residues. Germline CDR1 reads LNHNV; CDR2 reads YYDKDF (reference sequence). V shed 3 bases, J shed 5 bases, and the junction held 6 bases outside the gene matches. Variable domain in full (rest from reference TRBV15 and TRBJ2-5): DAMVIQNPRYQVTQFGKPVTLSCSQTLNHNVMYWYQQKSSQAPKLLFHYYDKDFNNEADTPDNFQSRRPNTSFCFLDIRSPGLGDTAMYLCATSRLAGGETQYFGPGTRLLVL.

In its sample, this clone was seen a few times. This chain joins TRBV5-4 and TRBJ2-3; 12 nucleotides line up with TRBD2. Trimming took 0 bases from V and 15 from J; bases not matched to a gene: 11. The CDR3 is 15 residues long. Per the germline V gene, CDR1 is SGHNT and CDR2 is YYREEE (reference sequence). The CDR3 sequence is CASSLDFLAGGPGYF. The CDR3 DNA is TGTGCCAGCAGCTTGGATTTTCTAGCGGGGGGGCCTGGTTATTTT.

The CDR3 DNA reads as TGTGCCAGCAGCTTAATGGTGACTAGCGGGAGTGGGAACTACGAGCAGTACTTC. Residues: CASSLMVTSGSGNYEQYF. The V call is TRBV11-3, the J call TRBJ2-7, with 12 bases matching TRBD2. This CDR3 has 18 residues. V trimming: 2 bases; J trimming: 3 bases; junction bases outside the gene matches: 11. Germline lookup yields CDR1 SGHNT and CDR2 YENEEA.

The CDR3 loop is CASSSRADTQYF. The DNA of the CDR3 is TGTGCCAGCAGTAGCCGCGCAGATACGCAGTATTTT. V and J are TRBV3-1 (or the pseudogene TRBV3-2) and TRBJ2-3; no firm D call. V was cut by 6 bases and J by 4 bases, with 8 bases left in between. There are 12 residues in the CDR3. CDR1 is LGHDT, CDR2 YNNKEL, per germline (reference sequence).

This clone was recorded once. The chain employs TRBV7-9 and TRBJ1-5, with TRBD1 as a possible D gene (5 bases). The CDR3 totals 13 residues. Per germline, CDR1 SEHNR and CDR2 FQNEAQ (reference sequence). Trimming took off 5 bases at V and 4 bases at J, with 9 bases between the two ends. CDR3 in amino acids: CASSQTENQPQHF. CDR3 coding DNA: TGTGCCAGCAGCCAGACAGAGAATCAGCCCCAGCATTTT.

This clone was detected once. The rearrangement uses TRBV5-4 and TRBJ2-7; the D gene is possibly TRBD1 (6 bases). CDR3 length: 13 residues. Germline assignment: CDR1 SGHNT and CDR2 YYREEE (reference sequence). V shed 1 base and J shed 4 bases, with 9 bases lying between them. CDR3 sequence: CASSLTGIYEQYF. For the CDR3, the DNA is TGTGCCAGCAGCTTGACAGGGATTTACGAGCAGTACTTC. Supplemented by reference TRBV5-4 and TRBJ2-7, the full variable domain reads ETGVTQSPTHLIKTRGQQVTLRCSSQSGHNTVSWYQQALGQGPQFIFQYYREEENGRGNFPPRFSGLQFPNYSSELNVNALELDDSALYLCASSLTGIYEQYFGPGTRLTVT.

The chain recombines TRBV24-1 with TRBJ1-2, with 7 bases identical to TRBD1. Looked up from germline, CDR1 is KGHDR and CDR2 is SFDVKD. This CDR3 is 14 amino acids long. The V gene end was trimmed by 5 bases and the J gene end by 8 bases; junction bases not matched to a gene: 10. CDR3 in DNA: TGTGCCACCAGTGCCCCCGAGGGGGCAGGAGGCTACACCTTC. Its translation is CATSAPEGAGGYTF.

This clone occurred once. This chain connects TRBV11-3 to TRBJ2-7; no reliable D call. The CDR3 contains 15 residues. CDR1 and CDR2 (germline): SGHNT, YENEEA. The V end lost 4 bases, the J end lost 4 bases, and 17 bases lay between the germline ends. The CDR3, as DNA: TGTGCCAGCAGCTCTCTGAAGGAGATTAGTTACGAGCAGTACTTC. It codes for CASSSLKEISYEQYF.

The J gene is TRBJ2-3, the V gene TRBV11-2, with 9 bases fitting TRBD2. The CDR3 covers 18 residues. Germline CDR1 is SGHAT and CDR2 is FQNNGV. Trimming at V came to 0 bases and at J to 3 bases, leaving 10 bases not matched to a gene. CDR3 sequence: CASSLDDRVLAGTDTQYF. CDR3 nucleotide sequence: TGTGCCAGCAGCTTAGATGATCGGGTACTAGCGGGTACAGATACGCAGTATTTT.

The chain links TRBV5-1 to TRBJ2-2, with 9 positions matching TRBD1. V gave up 0 bases and J gave up 7 bases; unmatched junction bases: 7. The CDR3 has 16 amino acids. Germline V CDR1 and CDR2: SGHRS, YFSETQ. The chain's CDR3 is CASSLARDRVVGELFF. DNA for the CDR3: TGCGCCAGCAGCTTGGCTCGGGACAGGGTCGTCGGGGAGCTGTTTTTT.

The chain combines TRBV5-1 with TRBJ1-6; possible D gene TRBD1, 5 bases. This CDR3 spans 16 amino acids. The V gene's germline CDR1 is SGHRS and CDR2 YFSETQ. V lost 4 bases and J lost 7, with 18 bases in between. The CDR3 DNA sequence: TGCGCCAGCAGCCCCGACGGCAGGGCAGGAAATTCACCCCTCCACTTT. Encoded protein: CASSPDGRAGNSPLHF. Full variable domain (rest looked up from reference TRBV5-1 and TRBJ1-6): KAGVTQTPRYLIKTRGQQVTLSCSPISGHRSVSWYQQTPGQGLQFLFEYFSETQRNKGNFPGRFSGRQFSNSRSEMNVSTLELGDSALYLCASSPDGRAGNSPLHFGNGTRLTVT.

The chain couples TRBV11-3 to TRBJ2-7; possibly TRBD1 for D (6 bases). Germline V gene sequence: CDR1 SGHNT, CDR2 YENEEA. CDR3 length equals 15 residues. The V gene lost 0 bases and the J gene lost 3 bases, with 12 bases spanning the gap. The chain's CDR3 is CASSLDRGQIYEQYF. In nucleotides, the CDR3 is TGTGCCAGCAGCTTAGATAGGGGACAAATCTACGAGCAGTACTTC.

This sequence joins TRBV13 and TRBJ1-2; a possible D gene is TRBD1 (5 bases). V was clipped by 5 bases and J by 8 bases, with 15 bases between them. The germline gives CDR1 PRHDT, CDR2 FYEKMQ (reference sequence). This CDR3 is built from 13 residues. CDR3 DNA sequence: TGTGCCAGCAGCCTCCTACAGCGGGGGGGCTACACCTTC. Its translation is CASSLLQRGGYTF.

The chain carries TRBV10-1 and TRBJ2-7; no definite D call. Germline V gene lookup returns CDR1 WNHNN and CDR2 SYGVQD (reference sequence). V lost 0 bases to trimming and J lost 3 bases, with 6 bases between them. This CDR3 spans 13 amino acids. CDR3 region: CASSESGSYEQYF. In nucleotides, the CDR3 is TGCGCCAGCAGTGAGTCTGGCAGCTACGAGCAGTACTTC.

The chain uses TRBV19 and TRBJ2-7; 7 nucleotides agree with TRBD1. Germline CDR1 and CDR2: LNHDA and SQIVND (reference sequence). This CDR3 spans 16 amino acids. Trimming took 1 base from V and 2 from J; bases not matched to a gene: 8. Written as DNA, the CDR3 is TGTGCCAGTAGTATAGCCCCGACAGGGCTTACCTACGAGCAGTACTTC. This translates into CASSIAPTGLTYEQYF.

The CDR3 spells CASSYSWDSRNTIYF. The CDR3 DNA follows: TGTGCCAGCAGTTACTCCTGGGACAGCCGAAACACCATATATTTT. The chain has TRBV6-5 and TRBJ1-3, with 7 bases fitting TRBD1. V was clipped by 0 bases and J by 5 bases; unmatched bases: 4. The germline gives CDR1 MNHEY, CDR2 SVGAGI. The CDR3 totals 15 residues.

The chain recombines TRBV3-1 (or the pseudogene TRBV3-2) with TRBJ2-2; D ambiguous. The CDR3 has 15 residues. V was trimmed by 0 bases and J by 5 bases, leaving 10 bases between them. From germline, CDR1 is LGHDT and CDR2 YNNKEL (reference sequence). The chain's CDR3 is CASSQDARVTGELFF. CDR3 DNA sequence: TGTGCCAGCAGCCAAGATGCGCGCGTTACCGGGGAGCTGTTTTTT.

This chain links TRBV5-4 with TRBJ1-1; D is possibly TRBD1 (5 bases). V dropped 2 bases and J dropped 0 bases, with 14 bases sitting between them. Germline V gives CDR1 SGHNT, CDR2 YYREEE (reference sequence). This CDR3 is 16 amino acids long. Written as DNA, the CDR3 is TGTGCCAGCAGCTTTGGTGGGACTGGCATGAACACTGAAGCTTTCTTT. Amino acids: CASSFGGTGMNTEAFF. Combining the CDR3 with reference TRBV5-4 and TRBJ1-1 gives the whole variable domain ETGVTQSPTHLIKTRGQQVTLRCSSQSGHNTVSWYQQALGQGPQFIFQYYREEENGRGNFPPRFSGLQFPNYSSELNVNALELDDSALYLCASSFGGTGMNTEAFFGQGTRLTVV.

This rearrangement joins TRBV2 to TRBJ1-2, with D possibly TRBD1 on 5 matching bases. The germline gives CDR1 SNHLY, CDR2 FYNNEI. The CDR3 is 15 amino acids. V was pared by 6 bases and J by 2 bases, with 16 bases between. The CDR3 region has the DNA TGTGCCAGCAGCCCTTCTGGCAGGGCCAACTATGGCTACACCTTC. Protein sequence: CASSPSGRANYGYTF.